Below, 18 T cell receptor beta chains from the same sample are listed, as sequenced in a study of glioma-infiltrating T cells after dendritic cell vaccination. Here immunoSEQ multiplex PCR was the method, and the copy in TCRdb shows in-frame clones only, minus some. The data show about 110,000 clones, around 90% seen once. Indicated time point: after dendritic cell vaccination, including at tumor progression/relapse. The starting material was blood, obtained after dendritic cell vaccination. Receptors originate from a human donor with glioblastoma.

This clone was counted a few times. CDR3 nucleotides: TGCGCCAGCATGGGGAGCGCCTTACCGAACACCGGGGAGCTGTTTTTT. Translated: CASMGSALPNTGELFF. The chain joins TRBV5-1 to TRBJ2-2; a weak D match, TRBD2 (5 bases). The CDR3 is made up of 16 amino acids. The V end was cut by 6 bases, the J end by 0 bases, with 15 bases between. Germline CDR1 and CDR2: SGHRS and YFSETQ. Drawing the rest from reference TRBV5-1 and TRBJ2-2, the complete variable domain is KAGVTQTPRYLIKTRGQQVTLSCSPISGHRSVSWYQQTPGQGLQFLFEYFSETQRNKGNFPGRFSGRQFSNSRSEMNVSTLELGDSALYLCASMGSALPNTGELFFGEGSRLTVL.

The DNA of the CDR3 is TGTGCCAGCAGCCAAGAGTCCGGGGTAGGTCAGCCCCAGCATTTT. It translates to CASSQESGVGQPQHF. The chain is built from TRBV4-2 and TRBJ1-5; D gene uncertain. Germline CDR1 is LGHNA and CDR2 is YNFKEQ. The V end was cut by 0 bases, the J end by 6 bases, with 12 bases between. The CDR3 runs to 15 residues.

The genes are TRBV30 and TRBJ1-4; D is possibly TRBD1 (6 bases). Germline V gives CDR1 GTSNPN, CDR2 SVGIG (reference sequence). Trimming took off 8 bases at V and 8 bases at J, with 15 bases between the two ends. CDR3 length: 12 amino acids. CDR3 protein: CAGGGIGEKLFF. The CDR3 bases are TGTGCCGGGGGGGGCATTGGCGAAAAACTGTTTTTT.

In its sample, this clone was seen a few times. The chain combines TRBV10-1 with TRBJ2-7; perhaps TRBD2 as D (7 bases). Germline CDR1 reads WNHNN; CDR2 reads SYGVQD (reference sequence). The CDR3 is made up of 13 amino acids. V gave up 2 bases and J gave up 6 bases, with 11 bases separating them. CDR3 in amino acids: CASSERGRGEQYF. The CDR3 DNA is TGCGCCAGCAGTGAGAGGGGGAGGGGCGAGCAGTACTTC.

This clone was seen just once. This chain connects TRBV7-6 to TRBJ1-2; D uncertain. This CDR3 region has 15 residues. V lost 1 base and J 2 bases, leaving 11 bases between the germline ends. Germline values: CDR1 SGHVS, CDR2 FNYEAQ. CDR3 sequence: CASSLGGFQNYGYTF. CDR3 in DNA: TGTGCCAGCAGCTTAGGTGGTTTCCAGAACTATGGCTACACCTTC.

This clone was observed once. The J gene is TRBJ1-3, the V gene TRBV7-9, with a weak D call TRBD1 (6 bases). V dropped 5 bases and J dropped 1 base, with 15 bases sitting between them. This CDR3 spans 16 amino acids. CDR1 is SEHNR, CDR2 FQNEAQ, per germline (reference sequence). The CDR3 protein is CASSRDTGFSGNTIYF. The CDR3 DNA sequence: TGTGCCAGCAGCCGAGATACAGGGTTTTCTGGAAACACCATATATTTT. The full variable domain, rest sourced from reference TRBV7-9 and TRBJ1-3, is DTGVSQNPRHKITKRGQNVTFRCDPISEHNRLYWYRQTLGQGPEFLTYFQNEAQLEKSRLLSDRFSAERPKGSFSTLEIQRTEQGDSAMYLCASSRDTGFSGNTIYFGEGSWLTVV.

This CDR3 is CASSFFRGTADTQYF. The CDR3 nucleotides are TGCGCCAGCAGCTTTTTCCGGGGGACAGCAGATACGCAGTATTTT. The V and J genes are TRBV5-1 and TRBJ2-3, with D maybe TRBD1 (7 bases). Trimming pared 2 bases from V and 4 bases from J, leaving 14 bases between. The CDR3 totals 15 residues. From germline, CDR1 is SGHRS and CDR2 YFSETQ.

This chain connects TRBV30 to TRBJ1-2; tentatively, D is TRBD1 (6 bases). Between the trimmed V and J ends, which lost 2 bases and 5 bases, there was a span of 9 bases. CDR1 and CDR2 from the germline V gene are GTSNPN and SVGIG (reference sequence). The length of the CDR3 is 12 residues. In nucleotides, the CDR3 is TGTGCCTGGAGTAGGCAGGGGTATGGCTACACCTTC. Residues: CAWSRQGYGYTF.

V usage is TRBV2 and J usage is TRBJ2-6, with D perhaps matching TRBD1 (6 bases). CDR1 is SNHLY, CDR2 FYNNEI, per germline. The CDR3 length is 14 residues. CDR3 sequence: CALRAGVGANVLTF. For the CDR3, the DNA is TGTGCTCTGAGGGCAGGGGTCGGGGCCAACGTCCTGACTTTC. Drawing the rest from reference TRBV2 and TRBJ2-6, the complete variable domain is EPEVTQTPSHQVTQMGQEVILRCVPISNHLYFYWYRQILGQKVEFLVSFYNNEISEKSEIFDDQFSVERPDGSNFTLKIRSTKLEDSAMYFCALRAGVGANVLTFGAGSRLTVL.

The chain combines TRBV5-8 with TRBJ2-2; a weak D match, TRBD2 (6 bases). Trimming cost V 1 base and J 3 bases, with 16 bases left between them. This CDR3 is built from 17 residues. Germline loops: CDR1 SGHTS, CDR2 YDEGEE. The chain's CDR3 is CASSLLGGSVDTGELFF. The CDR3 bases are TGTGCCAGCAGCTTGCTGGGGGGATCGGTCGACACCGGGGAGCTGTTTTTT.

This clone came up once. V and J are TRBV5-4 and TRBJ2-3; a possible D gene is TRBD2 (6 bases). The V end was cut by 4 bases, the J end by 0 bases, with 15 bases between. Germline values: CDR1 SGHNT, CDR2 YYREEE (reference sequence). The CDR3 extends over 16 amino acids. The CDR3 region has the DNA TGTGCCAGCAGCCCACTTGACCGGGAGAGCACAGATACGCAGTATTTT. Encoded protein: CASSPLDRESTDTQYF.

This clone was found once. The rearrangement joins TRBV30 to TRBJ1-1; D unclear. Germline V gene sequence: CDR1 GTSNPN, CDR2 SVGIG (reference sequence). V dropped 2 bases and J dropped 1 base, with 11 bases sitting between them. This CDR3 contains 14 residues. CDR3 loop: CAWSIGRSNTEAFF. In nucleotides, the CDR3 is TGTGCCTGGAGTATTGGGCGATCGAACACTGAAGCTTTCTTT. Full variable domain (rest looked up from reference TRBV30 and TRBJ1-1): SQTIHQWPATLVQPVGSPLSLECTVEGTSNPNLYWYRQAAGRGLQLLFYSVGIGQISSEVPQNLSASRPQDRQFILSSKKLLLSDSGFYLCAWSIGRSNTEAFFGQGTRLTVV.

This clone was counted once. V is TRBV2 and J is TRBJ1-3; D might be TRBD1 (6 bases). Trimming left V 1 base short and J 4 bases short, with 11 bases between. This CDR3 has 15 residues. Germline V gene data show CDR1 as SNHLY and CDR2 as FYNNEI. This CDR3 is CASSEGGQFGNTIYF. DNA of the CDR3: TGTGCCAGCAGTGAAGGTGGACAGTTCGGAAACACCATATATTTT.

The chain couples TRBV25-1 to TRBJ1-3; tentatively, D is TRBD1 (5 bases). From germline, CDR1 is MGHDK and CDR2 SYGVNS. V lost 3 bases and J lost 4, with 10 bases in between. The CDR3 has 14 residues. CDR3 residues: CASSDAGSGNTIYF. CDR3 DNA sequence: TGTGCCAGCAGTGACGCAGGGTCAGGAAACACCATATATTTT.

The chain uses TRBV19 and TRBJ1-3; possibly TRBD1 for D (5 bases). The germline V gene has CDR1 LNHDA and CDR2 SQIVND (reference sequence). V was cut by 3 bases and J by 3 bases, with 15 bases left in between. The CDR3 contains 16 residues. CDR3 protein: CASSIGWQGNGNTIYF. The CDR3, as DNA: TGTGCCAGTAGTATTGGGTGGCAGGGTAATGGAAACACCATATATTTT.

The chain recombines TRBV10-2 with TRBJ2-1, with 12 bases that match TRBD2. Per the germline V gene, CDR1 is WSHSY and CDR2 is SAAADI. CDR3 size: 17 residues. Losses at the gene ends were 0 bases for V and 7 bases for J; bases not matched to a gene: 7. CDR3 region: CASSESVGTSGLNEQFF. CDR3 DNA: TGCGCCAGCAGTGAGTCGGTGGGGACTAGCGGGCTTAATGAGCAGTTCTTC.

J is TRBJ1-2 and V is TRBV5-4; D unresolved. CDR1 is SGHNT and CDR2 is YYREEE in the germline V gene (reference sequence). This CDR3 spans 13 amino acids. Trimming removed 4 bases from V and 6 bases from J, with 13 bases in between. CDR3 sequence reads: CASSLPPADGYTF. CDR3 in DNA: TGTGCCAGCAGCCTACCCCCCGCGGATGGCTACACCTTC.

The V and J genes are TRBV6-6 and TRBJ2-1; TRBD2 matches at 10 bases. The V and J ends lost 11 bases and 5 bases, in that order; junction bases with no gene match: 6. CDR3 length: 13 amino acids. The V gene's germline CDR1 is MNHNY and CDR2 SVGAGI (reference sequence). This chain's CDR3 is CAGRLAGNNEQFF. CDR3 sequence (DNA): TGTGCCGGACGACTAGCGGGCAACAATGAGCAGTTCTTC.